This T cell receptor (beta chain) was recorded in a study of blood T cells in healthy people across ages. General study findings and limits: Fewer expanded clones and more diversity marked long-lived versus aged donors. Getting older went along with TCR beta diversity per million T cells dropping roughly linearly.

This clonotype was detected only a few times. Its antigen remains unidentified. The authors ran a second PCR of about 7 to 11 cycles using a sample-barcoded 5' primer and a J-beta primer mix. TCRdb called the 5' RACE reads again in MiXCR, with one record for every CDR3 protein. This table holds 750,000 to 950,000 distinct CDR3 sequences, less than 70% found once. CDR3 length: 13 residues. The V gene lost 5 bases and the J gene lost 6 bases, with 15 bases spanning the gap. Germline CDR1 is SGHRS and CDR2 is YFSETQ. The chain recombines TRBV5-1 with TRBJ2-7; tentatively, D is TRBD1 or TRBD2 (5 bases each). This sequence originates from a man aged 80 or over in good health. Sequenced material: blood. For the CDR3, the DNA is TGCGCCAGCAGTCCCGGGACCCAGGGCGAGCAGTACTTC. Translation: CASSPGTQGEQYF.